This entry features one T cell receptor (beta chain) sequence. Its specificity is not known. No infections or other immune events were documented during collection. These data are taken from a study of identifying expanded T cells in peripheral blood. Study-wide results and caveats: Technical replicates showed around 1.2 changed clones; roughly two weeks about 16.4; four weeks 19. Approximately 2-week clone count variance significantly increased as total template count grew.

Generated by immunoSEQ multiplex PCR, the TCRdb table keeps only in-frame clones and is missing some. The table lists around 100,000 clones, roughly 90% of them singletons. Trimming shortened V by 6 bases and J by 1 base, and 9 bases separated the two germline ends. The CDR3 runs 14 residues. CDR1 and CDR2 (germline): KGHSH, LQKENI. The TCR originated in a person aged 18 to 75 in good health. The chain carries TRBV18 and TRBJ2-2; D gene uncertain. The sequenced material came from blood. In DNA form, the CDR3 reads TGTGCCAGCTCTCCTCTTGAGAACACCGGGGAGCTGTTTTTT. Translation gives CASSPLENTGELFF.